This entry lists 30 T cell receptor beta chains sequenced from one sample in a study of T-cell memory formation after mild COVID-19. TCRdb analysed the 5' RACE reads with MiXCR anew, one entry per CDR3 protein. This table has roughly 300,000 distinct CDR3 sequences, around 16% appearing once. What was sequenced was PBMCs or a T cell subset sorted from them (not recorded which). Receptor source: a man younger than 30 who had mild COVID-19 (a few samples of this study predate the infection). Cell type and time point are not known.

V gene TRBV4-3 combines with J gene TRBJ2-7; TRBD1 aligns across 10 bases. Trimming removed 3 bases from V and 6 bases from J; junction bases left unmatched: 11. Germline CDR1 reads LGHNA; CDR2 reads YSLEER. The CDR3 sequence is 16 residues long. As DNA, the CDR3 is TGCGCCAGCAGCCAGCTAGCCGGGGGACAGGGGTTCGAGCAGTACTTC. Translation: CASSQLAGGQGFEQYF.

The CDR3 sequence is CASKDQETQYF. In nucleotides, the CDR3 is TGCGCCAGCAAGGACCAAGAGACCCAGTACTTC. The chain has TRBV5-1 and TRBJ2-5, with D uncertain. V shed 6 bases and J shed 0 bases, with 3 bases lying between them. Germline V lookup: CDR1 SGHRS, CDR2 YFSETQ. The CDR3 has 11 residues.

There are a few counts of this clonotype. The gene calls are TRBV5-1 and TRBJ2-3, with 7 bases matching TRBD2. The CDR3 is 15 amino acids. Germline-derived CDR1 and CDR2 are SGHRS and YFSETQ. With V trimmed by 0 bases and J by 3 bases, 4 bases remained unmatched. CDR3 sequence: CASSLVAAGTDTQYF. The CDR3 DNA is TGCGCCAGCAGCTTGGTTGCAGCGGGGACAGATACGCAGTATTTT.

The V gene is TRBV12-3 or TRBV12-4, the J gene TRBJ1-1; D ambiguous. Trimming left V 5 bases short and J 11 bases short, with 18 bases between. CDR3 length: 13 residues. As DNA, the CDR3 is TGTGCCAGCAGTACACACCTCGAGGTACACGCTTTCTTT. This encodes CASSTHLEVHAFF.

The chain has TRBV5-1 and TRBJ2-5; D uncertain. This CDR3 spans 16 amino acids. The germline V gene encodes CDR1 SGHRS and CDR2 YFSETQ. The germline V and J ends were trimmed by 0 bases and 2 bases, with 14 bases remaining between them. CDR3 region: CASSLGPYGPQETQYF. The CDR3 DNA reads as TGCGCCAGCAGCTTGGGTCCCTATGGACCTCAAGAGACCCAGTACTTC.

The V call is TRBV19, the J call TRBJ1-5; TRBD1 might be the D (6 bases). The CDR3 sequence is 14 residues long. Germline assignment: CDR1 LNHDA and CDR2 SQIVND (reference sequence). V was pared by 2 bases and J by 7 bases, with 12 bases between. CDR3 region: CASSITGAGQPQHF. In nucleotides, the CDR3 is TGTGCCAGTAGTATAACGGGGGCGGGGCAGCCCCAGCATTTT.

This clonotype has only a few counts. The CDR3 nucleotides read TGTGCCAGCAGTGAAGCGCCCGGGAGGGGAAACATTCAGTACTTC. Protein: CASSEAPGRGNIQYF. The chain couples TRBV6-1 to TRBJ2-4; 8 bases agree with TRBD2. In germline, CDR1 is MNHNS, CDR2 SASEGT. The CDR3 runs to 15 residues. The V and J ends lost 0 bases and 6 bases, in that order; junction bases with no gene match: 4.

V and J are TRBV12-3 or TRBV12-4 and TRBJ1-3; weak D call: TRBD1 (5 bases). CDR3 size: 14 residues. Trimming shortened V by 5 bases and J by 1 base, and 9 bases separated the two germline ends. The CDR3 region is CASSPGVSGNTIYF. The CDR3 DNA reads TGTGCCAGCAGTCCGGGGGTATCTGGAAACACCATATATTTT.

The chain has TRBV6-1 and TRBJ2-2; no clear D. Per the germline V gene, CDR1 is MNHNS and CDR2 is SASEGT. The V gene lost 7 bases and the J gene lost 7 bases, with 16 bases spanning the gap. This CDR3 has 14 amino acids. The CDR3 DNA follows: TGTGCCAGCACCGCCGACGGTAGGAACGGGGAGCTGTTTTTT. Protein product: CASTADGRNGELFF.

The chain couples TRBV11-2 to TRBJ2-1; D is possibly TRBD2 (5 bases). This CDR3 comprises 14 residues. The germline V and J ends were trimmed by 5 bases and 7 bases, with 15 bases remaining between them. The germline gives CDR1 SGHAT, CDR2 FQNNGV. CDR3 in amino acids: CASSASDSWNEQFF. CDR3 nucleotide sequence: TGTGCCAGCAGCGCGTCGGACTCCTGGAATGAGCAGTTCTTC.

The CDR3 loop is CASSLLQKAFF. The DNA for the CDR3 is TGTGCCAGCAGTTTATTACAGAAAGCTTTCTTT. The chain carries TRBV28 and TRBJ1-1; D is unresolved. V lost 1 base and J lost 9, with 6 bases in between. The germline V gene has CDR1 MDHEN and CDR2 SYDVKM. This CDR3 spans 11 amino acids. The whole variable domain, filled in from reference TRBV28 and TRBJ1-1, reads DVKVTQSSRYLVKRTGEKVFLECVQDMDHENMFWYRQDPGLGLRLIYFSYDVKMKEKGDIPEGYSVSREKKERFSLILESASTNQTSMYLCASSLLQKAFFGQGTRLTVV.

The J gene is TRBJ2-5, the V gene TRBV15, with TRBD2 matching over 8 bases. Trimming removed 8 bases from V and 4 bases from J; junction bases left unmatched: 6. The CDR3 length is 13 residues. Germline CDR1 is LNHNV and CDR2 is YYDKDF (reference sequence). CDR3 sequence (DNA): TGTGCCACCGATAGCGGGGTAGGAGAGACCCAGTACTTC. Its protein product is CATDSGVGETQYF.

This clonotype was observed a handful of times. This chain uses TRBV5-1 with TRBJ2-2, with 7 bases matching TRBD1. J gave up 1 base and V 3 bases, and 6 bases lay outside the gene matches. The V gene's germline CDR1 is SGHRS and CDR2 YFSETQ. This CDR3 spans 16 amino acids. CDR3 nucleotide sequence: TGCGCCAGCAGCTCTTCCGGGACAGTGAACACCGGGGAGCTGTTTTTT. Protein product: CASSSSGTVNTGELFF.

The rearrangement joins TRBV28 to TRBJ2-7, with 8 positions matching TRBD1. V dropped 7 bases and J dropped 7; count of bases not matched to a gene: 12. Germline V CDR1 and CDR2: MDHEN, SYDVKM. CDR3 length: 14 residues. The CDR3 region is CASNSGQGAYEQYV. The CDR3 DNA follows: TGTGCCAGCAATTCAGGACAGGGTGCTTATGAGCAGTACGTC.

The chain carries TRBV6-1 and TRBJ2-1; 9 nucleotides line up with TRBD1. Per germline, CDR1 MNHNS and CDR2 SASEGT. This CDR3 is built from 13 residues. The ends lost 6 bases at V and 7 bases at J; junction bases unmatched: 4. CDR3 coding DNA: TGTGCCAGCAGGGGGACAGGGCGGAATGAGCAGTTCTTC. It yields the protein CASRGTGRNEQFF.

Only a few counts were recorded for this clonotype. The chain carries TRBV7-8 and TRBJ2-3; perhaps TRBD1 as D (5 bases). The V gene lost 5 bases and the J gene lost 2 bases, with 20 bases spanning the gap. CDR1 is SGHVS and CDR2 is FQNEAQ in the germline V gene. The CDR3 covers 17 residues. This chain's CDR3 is CASSRPTVLLSTDTQYF. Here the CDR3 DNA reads TGTGCCAGCAGCCGTCCGACAGTACTCTTATCCACAGATACGCAGTATTTT.

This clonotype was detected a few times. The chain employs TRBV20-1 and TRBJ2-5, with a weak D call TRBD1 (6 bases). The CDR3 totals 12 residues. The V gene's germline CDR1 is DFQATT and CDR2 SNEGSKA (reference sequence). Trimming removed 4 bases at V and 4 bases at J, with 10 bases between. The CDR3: CSAIGGSETQYF. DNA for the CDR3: TGCAGTGCTATTGGGGGCTCAGAGACCCAGTACTTC.

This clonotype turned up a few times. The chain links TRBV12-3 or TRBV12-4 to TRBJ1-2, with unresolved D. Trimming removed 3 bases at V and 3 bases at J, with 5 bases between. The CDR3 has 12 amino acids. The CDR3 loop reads CASSFGHYGYTF. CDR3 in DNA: TGTGCCAGCAGTTTCGGACACTATGGCTACACCTTC.

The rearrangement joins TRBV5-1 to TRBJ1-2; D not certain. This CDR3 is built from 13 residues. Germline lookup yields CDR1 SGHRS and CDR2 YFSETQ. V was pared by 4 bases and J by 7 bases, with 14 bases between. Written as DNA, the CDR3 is TGCGCCAGCAGCCTCAATGGGGAGCGTGGCTACACCTTC. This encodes CASSLNGERGYTF.

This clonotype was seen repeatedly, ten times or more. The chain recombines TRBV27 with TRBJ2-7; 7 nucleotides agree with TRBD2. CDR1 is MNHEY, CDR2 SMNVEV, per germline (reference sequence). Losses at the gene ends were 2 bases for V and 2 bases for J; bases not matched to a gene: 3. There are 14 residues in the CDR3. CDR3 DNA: TGTGCCAGCAGTTTAAGGGGAGGGACCTACGAGCAGTACTTC. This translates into CASSLRGGTYEQYF.

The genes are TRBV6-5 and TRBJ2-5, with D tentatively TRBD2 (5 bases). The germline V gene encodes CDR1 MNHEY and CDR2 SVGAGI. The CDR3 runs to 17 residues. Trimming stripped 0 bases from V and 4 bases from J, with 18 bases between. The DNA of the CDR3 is TGTGCCAGCAGTTACTCGAGTGGTTCGGGGAATCGAGAGACCCAGTACTTC. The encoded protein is CASSYSSGSGNRETQYF.

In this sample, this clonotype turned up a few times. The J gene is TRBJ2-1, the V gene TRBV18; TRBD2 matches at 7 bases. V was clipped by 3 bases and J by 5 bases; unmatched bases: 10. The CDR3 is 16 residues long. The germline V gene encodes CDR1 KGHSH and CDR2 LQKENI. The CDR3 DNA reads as TGTGCCAGCTCACCCCGACTGGGCGGGGGACACAATGAGCAGTTCTTC. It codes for CASSPRLGGGHNEQFF.

The CDR3 bases are TGTGCCAGCAGCCTCGCCGAGGGAAACTATGGCTACACCTTC. It translates to CASSLAEGNYGYTF. The chain employs TRBV14 and TRBJ1-2; the D is unclear. CDR3 length equals 14 residues. The germline V and J ends were trimmed by 4 bases and 2 bases, with 11 bases remaining between them. Per the germline V gene, CDR1 is SGHDN and CDR2 is FVKESK. The variable domain in full, with the rest retrieved from reference TRBV14 and TRBJ1-2, is EAGVTQFPSHSVIEKGQTVTLRCDPISGHDNLYWYRRVMGKEIKFLLHFVKESKQDESGMPNNRFLAERTGGTYSTLKVQPAELEDSGVYFCASSLAEGNYGYTFGSGTRLTVV.

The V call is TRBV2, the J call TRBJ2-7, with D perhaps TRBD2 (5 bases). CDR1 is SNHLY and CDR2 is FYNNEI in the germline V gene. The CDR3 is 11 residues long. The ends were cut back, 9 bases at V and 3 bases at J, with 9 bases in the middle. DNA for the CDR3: TGTGCCAGGGGGAGTAACTACGAGCAGTACTTC. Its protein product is CARGSNYEQYF. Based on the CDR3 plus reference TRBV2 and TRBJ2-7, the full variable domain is EPEVTQTPSHQVTQMGQEVILRCVPISNHLYFYWYRQILGQKVEFLVSFYNNEISEKSEIFDDQFSVERPDGSNFTLKIRSTKLEDSAMYFCARGSNYEQYFGPGTRLTVT.

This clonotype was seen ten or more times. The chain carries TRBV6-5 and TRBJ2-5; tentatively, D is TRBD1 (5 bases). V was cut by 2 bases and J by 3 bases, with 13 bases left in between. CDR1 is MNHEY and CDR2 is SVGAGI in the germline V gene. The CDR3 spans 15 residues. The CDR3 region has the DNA TGTGCCAGCAGTTACGAAGGGGCTGCGGAAGAGACCCAGTACTTC. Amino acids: CASSYEGAAEETQYF.

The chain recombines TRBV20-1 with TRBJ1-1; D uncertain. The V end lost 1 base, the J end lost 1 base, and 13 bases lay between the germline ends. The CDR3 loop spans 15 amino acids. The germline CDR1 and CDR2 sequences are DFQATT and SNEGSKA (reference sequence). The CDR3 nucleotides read TGCAGTGCTAGAGTCTTCGGATCGGGGAACACTGAAGCTTTCTTT. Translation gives CSARVFGSGNTEAFF.

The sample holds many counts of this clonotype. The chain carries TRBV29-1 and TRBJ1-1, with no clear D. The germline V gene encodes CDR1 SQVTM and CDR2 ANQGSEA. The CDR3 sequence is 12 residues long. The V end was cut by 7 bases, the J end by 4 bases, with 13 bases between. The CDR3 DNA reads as TGCAGCGCGCCCACGGGTGGCACTGAAGCTTTCTTT. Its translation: CSAPTGGTEAFF.

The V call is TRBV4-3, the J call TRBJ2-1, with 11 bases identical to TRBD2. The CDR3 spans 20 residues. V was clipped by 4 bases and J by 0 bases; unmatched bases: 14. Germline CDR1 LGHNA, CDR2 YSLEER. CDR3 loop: CASSRLGLAGGKSSYNEQFF. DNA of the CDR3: TGCGCCAGCAGCCGACTGGGGCTAGCGGGGGGAAAGAGCTCCTACAATGAGCAGTTCTTC.

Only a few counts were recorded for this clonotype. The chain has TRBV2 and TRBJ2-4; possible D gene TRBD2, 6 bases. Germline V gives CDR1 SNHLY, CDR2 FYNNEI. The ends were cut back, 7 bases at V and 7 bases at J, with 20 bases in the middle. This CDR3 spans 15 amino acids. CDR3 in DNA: TGTGCCAGCACCTCTCGACTAGAGGTTAGGAACATTCAGTACTTC. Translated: CASTSRLEVRNIQYF.

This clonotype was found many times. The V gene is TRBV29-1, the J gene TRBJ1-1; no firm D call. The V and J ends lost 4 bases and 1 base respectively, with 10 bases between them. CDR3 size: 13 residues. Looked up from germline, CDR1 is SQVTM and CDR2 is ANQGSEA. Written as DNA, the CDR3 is TGCAGCGTTGTTAACCCCCCGAACACTGAAGCTTTCTTT. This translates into CSVVNPPNTEAFF.